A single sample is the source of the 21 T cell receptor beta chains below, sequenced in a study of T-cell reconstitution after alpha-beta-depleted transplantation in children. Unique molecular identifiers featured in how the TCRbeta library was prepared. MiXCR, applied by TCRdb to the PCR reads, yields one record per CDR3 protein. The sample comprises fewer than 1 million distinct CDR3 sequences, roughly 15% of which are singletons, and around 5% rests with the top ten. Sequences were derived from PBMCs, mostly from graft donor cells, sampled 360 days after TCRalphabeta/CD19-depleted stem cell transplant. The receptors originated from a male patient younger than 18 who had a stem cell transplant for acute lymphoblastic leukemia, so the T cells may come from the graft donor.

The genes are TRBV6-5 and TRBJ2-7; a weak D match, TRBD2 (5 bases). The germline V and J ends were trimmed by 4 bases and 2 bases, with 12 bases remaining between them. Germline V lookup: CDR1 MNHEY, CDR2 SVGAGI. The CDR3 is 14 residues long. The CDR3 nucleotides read TGTGCCAGCAGTTTTGAATCCGGGGCCTACGAGCAGTACTTC. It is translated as CASSFESGAYEQYF.

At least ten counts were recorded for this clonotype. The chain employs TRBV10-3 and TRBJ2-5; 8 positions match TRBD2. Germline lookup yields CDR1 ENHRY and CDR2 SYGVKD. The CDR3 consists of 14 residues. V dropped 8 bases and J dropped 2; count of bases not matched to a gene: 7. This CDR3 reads CAIAIAGLQETQYF. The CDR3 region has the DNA TGTGCCATCGCAATAGCGGGGTTACAAGAGACCCAGTACTTC.

The CDR3 coding sequence is TGCAGCGTTGAGATTCTCGGGTGGTTGCCTGGCTACACCTTC. Protein: CSVEILGWLPGYTF. This rearrangement joins TRBV29-1 to TRBJ1-2; D not resolved. Per germline, CDR1 SQVTM and CDR2 ANQGSEA. This CDR3 contains 14 residues. V lost 3 bases and J 7 bases, leaving 18 bases between the germline ends.

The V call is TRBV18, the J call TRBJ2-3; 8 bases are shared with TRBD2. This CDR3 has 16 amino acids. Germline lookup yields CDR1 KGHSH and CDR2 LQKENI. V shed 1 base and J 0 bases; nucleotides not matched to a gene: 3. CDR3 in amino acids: CASSPRSGRSTDTQYF. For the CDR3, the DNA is TGTGCCAGCTCACCACGGAGCGGGAGAAGCACAGATACGCAGTATTTT.

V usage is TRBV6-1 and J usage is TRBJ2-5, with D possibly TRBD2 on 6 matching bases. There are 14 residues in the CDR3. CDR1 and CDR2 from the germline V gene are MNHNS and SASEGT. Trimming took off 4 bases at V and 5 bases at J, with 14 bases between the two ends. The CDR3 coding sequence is TGTGCCAGCAGTGGACAGACTAGAGGGGAGACCCAGTACTTC. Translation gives CASSGQTRGETQYF.

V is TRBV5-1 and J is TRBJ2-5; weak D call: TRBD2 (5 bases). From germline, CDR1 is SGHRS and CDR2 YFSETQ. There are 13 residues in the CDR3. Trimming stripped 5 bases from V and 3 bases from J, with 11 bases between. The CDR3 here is CASSGENEETQYF. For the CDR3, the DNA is TGCGCCAGCAGTGGGGAGAATGAAGAGACCCAGTACTTC.

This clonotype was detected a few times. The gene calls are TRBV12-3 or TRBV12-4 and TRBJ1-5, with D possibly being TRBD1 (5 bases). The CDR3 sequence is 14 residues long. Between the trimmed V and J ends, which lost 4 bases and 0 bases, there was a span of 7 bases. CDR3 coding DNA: TGTGCCAGCAGTTGGGGGTATAGCAATCAGCCCCAGCATTTT. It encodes CASSWGYSNQPQHF.

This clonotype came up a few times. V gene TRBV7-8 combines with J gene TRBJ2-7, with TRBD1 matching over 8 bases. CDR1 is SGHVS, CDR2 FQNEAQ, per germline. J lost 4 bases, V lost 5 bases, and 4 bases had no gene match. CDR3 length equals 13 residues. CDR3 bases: TGTGCCAGCAGCGACGGGACAGGATACGAGCAGTACTTC. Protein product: CASSDGTGYEQYF.

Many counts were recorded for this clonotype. Here the CDR3 reads CASSPIAGVKADTQYF. Here the CDR3 DNA reads TGCGCCAGCAGTCCTATAGCGGGAGTTAAGGCAGATACGCAGTATTTT. The chain employs TRBV4-1 and TRBJ2-3; TRBD2 aligns across 9 bases. V shed 6 bases and J 4 bases; nucleotides not matched to a gene: 11. The CDR3 is made up of 16 amino acids. In germline, CDR1 is MGHRA, CDR2 YSYEKL.

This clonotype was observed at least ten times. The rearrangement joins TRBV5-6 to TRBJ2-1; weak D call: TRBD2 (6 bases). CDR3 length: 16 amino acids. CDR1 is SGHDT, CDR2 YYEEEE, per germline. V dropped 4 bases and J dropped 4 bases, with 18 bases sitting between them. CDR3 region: CASSLGTLRSYNEQFF. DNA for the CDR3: TGTGCCAGCAGCCTCGGGACTCTACGGAGTTACAATGAGCAGTTCTTC. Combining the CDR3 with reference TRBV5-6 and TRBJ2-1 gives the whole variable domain DAGVTQSPTHLIKTRGQQVTLRCSPKSGHDTVSWYQQALGQGPQFIFQYYEEEERQRGNFPDRFSGHQFPNYSSELNVNALLLGDSALYLCASSLGTLRSYNEQFFGPGTRLTVL.

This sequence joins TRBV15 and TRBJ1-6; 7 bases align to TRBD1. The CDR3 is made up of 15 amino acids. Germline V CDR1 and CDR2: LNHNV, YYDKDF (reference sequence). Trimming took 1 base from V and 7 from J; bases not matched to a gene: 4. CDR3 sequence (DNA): TGTGCCACCAGCAGAGTACAGGGGAGGAATTCACCCCTCCACTTT. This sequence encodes CATSRVQGRNSPLHF.

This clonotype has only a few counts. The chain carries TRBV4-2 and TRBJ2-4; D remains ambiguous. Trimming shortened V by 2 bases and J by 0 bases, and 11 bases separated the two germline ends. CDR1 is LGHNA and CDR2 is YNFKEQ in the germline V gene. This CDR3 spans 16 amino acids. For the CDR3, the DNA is TGTGCCAGCAGCCAACTTACTCAGCTAGCCAAAAACATTCAGTACTTC. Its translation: CASSQLTQLAKNIQYF.

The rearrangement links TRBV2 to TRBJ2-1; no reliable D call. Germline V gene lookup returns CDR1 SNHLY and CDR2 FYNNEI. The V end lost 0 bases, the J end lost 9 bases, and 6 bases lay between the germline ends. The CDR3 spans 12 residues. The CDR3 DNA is TGTGCCAGCAGTGAAGCGCGTAGTGAGCAGTTCTTC. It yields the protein CASSEARSEQFF.

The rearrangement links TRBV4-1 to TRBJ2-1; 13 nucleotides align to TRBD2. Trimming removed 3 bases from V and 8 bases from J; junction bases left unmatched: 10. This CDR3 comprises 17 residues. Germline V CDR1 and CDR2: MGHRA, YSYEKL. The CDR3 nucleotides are TGCGCCAGCAGCCAGGCCCGTCGGACTAGCGGGAGCTATGAGCAGTTCTTC. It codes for CASSQARRTSGSYEQFF.

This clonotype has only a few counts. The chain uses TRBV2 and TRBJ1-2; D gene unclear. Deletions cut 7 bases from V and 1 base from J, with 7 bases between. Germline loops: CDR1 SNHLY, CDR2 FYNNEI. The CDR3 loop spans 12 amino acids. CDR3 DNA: TGTGCCAGCAAGGTCGATAACTATGGCTACACCTTC. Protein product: CASKVDNYGYTF.

In nucleotides, the CDR3 is TGTGCCAGCAGCTTCGGGACAGGGGGGTCCTCCTACGAGCAGTACTTC. Amino acid sequence: CASSFGTGGSSYEQYF. The V gene is TRBV7-8, the J gene TRBJ2-7, with 11 bases identical to TRBD1. Unmatched junction bases numbered 4, after V lost 3 bases and J lost 0 bases. The CDR3 covers 16 residues. Germline CDR1 and CDR2: SGHVS and FQNEAQ.

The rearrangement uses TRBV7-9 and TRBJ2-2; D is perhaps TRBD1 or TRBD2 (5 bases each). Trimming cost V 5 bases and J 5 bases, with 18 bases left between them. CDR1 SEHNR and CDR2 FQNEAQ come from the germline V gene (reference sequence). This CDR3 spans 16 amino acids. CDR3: CASSQTPTGGTGELFF. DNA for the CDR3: TGTGCCAGCAGCCAAACTCCGACTGGGGGTACCGGGGAGCTGTTTTTT.

The CDR3: CAWAPTGAATDTQYF. The CDR3 DNA follows: TGTGCCTGGGCCCCGACGGGAGCCGCGACAGATACGCAGTATTTT. V and J are TRBV30 and TRBJ2-3; D possibly corresponds to TRBD2 (6 bases). The germline V and J ends were trimmed by 5 bases and 3 bases, with 18 bases remaining between them. The CDR3 totals 15 residues. Germline-derived CDR1 and CDR2 are GTSNPN and SVGIG (reference sequence).

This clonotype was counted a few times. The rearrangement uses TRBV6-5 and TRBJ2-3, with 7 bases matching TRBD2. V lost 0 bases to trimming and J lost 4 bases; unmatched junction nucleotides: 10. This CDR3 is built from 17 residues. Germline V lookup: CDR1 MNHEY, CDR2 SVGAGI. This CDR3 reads CASSYSSSGIAADTQYF. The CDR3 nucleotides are TGTGCCAGCAGTTACTCGTCCAGCGGGATAGCCGCAGATACGCAGTATTTT.

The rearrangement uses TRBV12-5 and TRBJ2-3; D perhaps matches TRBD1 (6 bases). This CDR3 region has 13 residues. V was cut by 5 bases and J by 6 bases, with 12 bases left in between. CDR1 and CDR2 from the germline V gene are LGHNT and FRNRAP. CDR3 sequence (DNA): TGTGCTAGTGGTCGACAGGTTCTGGATACGCAGTATTTT. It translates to CASGRQVLDTQYF. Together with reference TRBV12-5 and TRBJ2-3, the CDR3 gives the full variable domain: DARVTQTPRHKVTEMGQEVTMRCQPILGHNTVFWYRQTMMQGLELLAYFRNRAPLDDSGMPKDRFSAEMPDATLATLKIQPSEPRDSAVYFCASGRQVLDTQYFGPGTRLTVL.

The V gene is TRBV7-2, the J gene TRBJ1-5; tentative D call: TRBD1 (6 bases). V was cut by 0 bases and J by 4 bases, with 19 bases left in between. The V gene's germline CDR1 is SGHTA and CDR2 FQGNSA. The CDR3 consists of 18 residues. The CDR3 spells CASSLAGGRPLQNQPQHF. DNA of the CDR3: TGTGCCAGCAGCTTAGCGGGGGGCAGGCCGCTACAAAATCAGCCCCAGCATTTT.